The 9 T cell receptor beta chains listed next were all sequenced from one sample in a study of T cell responses to AZD1222 COVID-19 vaccine. The method was immunoSEQ multiplex PCR; TCRdb's version includes in-frame clones alone and lacks a portion of them. The table has more than 100,000 clones, around 88% seen once. Sequences were derived from peripheral blood, sampled on day 0 of AZD1222 vaccination. These receptors all stem from an adult in good health.

The chain employs TRBV7-3 and TRBJ1-1, with D possibly being TRBD1 (5 bases). Germline lookup yields CDR1 SGHTA and CDR2 FQGTGA. There are 13 residues in the CDR3. The V and J ends lost 2 bases and 3 bases respectively, with 7 bases between them. CDR3 in DNA: TGTGCCAGCAGCTTAGACAGTGACACTGAAGCTTTCTTT. Its protein product is CASSLDSDTEAFF.

The rearrangement joins TRBV7-8 to TRBJ1-1, with TRBD1 matching over 8 bases. The CDR3 has 15 residues. Per germline, CDR1 SGHVS and CDR2 FQNEAQ. The trim removed 5 bases at V and 5 bases at J, leaving 10 bases unmatched. In DNA, the CDR3 is TGTGCCAGCAGCCCAGCGAGGACAGGGCTTACTGAAGCTTTCTTT. This gives the protein CASSPARTGLTEAFF.

The V and J genes are TRBV19 and TRBJ1-5; 11 bases match TRBD1. Per the germline V gene, CDR1 is LNHDA and CDR2 is SQIVND (reference sequence). Losses at the gene ends were 7 bases for V and 5 bases for J; bases not matched to a gene: 13. This CDR3 has 17 amino acids. The CDR3 DNA is TGTGCCAGTAACATCGGACAGGGGGCGGTTTGGGATCAGCCCCAGCATTTT. The encoded protein is CASNIGQGAVWDQPQHF.

The V call is TRBV27, the J call TRBJ1-2; D is ambiguous. Per the germline V gene, CDR1 is MNHEY and CDR2 is SMNVEV (reference sequence). V shed 1 base and J shed 3 bases, with 6 bases lying between them. The CDR3 is 13 residues long. The CDR3 region is CASSLFGDYGYTF. CDR3 in DNA: TGTGCCAGCAGTTTATTCGGGGACTATGGCTACACCTTC.

This clone was seen many times. The rearrangement joins TRBV25-1 to TRBJ1-1; no firm D call. Germline CDR1 MGHDK, CDR2 SYGVNS. Trimming left V 3 bases short and J 2 bases short, with 7 bases between. The CDR3 contains 13 residues. The CDR3 region is CASSDIVNTEAFF. The CDR3 DNA sequence: TGTGCCAGCAGTGATATAGTAAACACTGAAGCTTTCTTT.

A word on this clone: One end of the junction is discordant with germline, which a read error may explain. J is TRBJ1-6 and V is TRBV5-6, with 8 nucleotides matching TRBD1. The CDR3 consists of 16 residues. Germline V gene sequence: CDR1 SGHDT, CDR2 YYEEEE. CDR3 bases: TGTGCCAGCAGCGGCCGGGACAGGCTCCTTTTCGGACCCTTCCACTTT. Residues: CASSGRDRLLFGPFHF.

V gene TRBV10-3 combines with J gene TRBJ1-2, with TRBD1 as a possible D gene (6 bases). The CDR3 is 12 amino acids. V was trimmed by 7 bases and J by 2 bases, leaving 8 bases between them. Germline loops: CDR1 ENHRY, CDR2 SYGVKD. The CDR3: CAITGQNYGYTF. The CDR3, as DNA: TGTGCCATCACTGGACAGAACTATGGCTACACCTTC.

V is TRBV27 and J is TRBJ2-7, with 9 positions matching TRBD1. Looked up from germline, CDR1 is MNHEY and CDR2 is SMNVEV (reference sequence). The ends lost 6 bases at V and 6 bases at J; junction bases unmatched: 6. The CDR3 has 13 amino acids. CDR3 sequence: CASSQDRGTEQYF. As DNA, the CDR3 is TGTGCCAGCAGCCAAGACAGGGGGACCGAGCAGTACTTC.

This chain uses TRBV6-2 or TRBV6-3 with TRBJ1-3; no clear D gene. The CDR3 has 16 amino acids. CDR1 MNHEY and CDR2 SVGEGT come from the germline V gene. Trimming pared 1 base from V and 0 bases from J, leaving 10 bases between. The CDR3: CASSYFPPGSGNTIYF. As DNA, the CDR3 is TGTGCCAGCAGTTACTTCCCGCCCGGCTCTGGAAACACCATATATTTT.